This TCR beta chain was found in a study of PD-1 blockade in classical Hodgkin lymphoma. V was clipped by 3 bases and J by 0 bases, with 11 bases between them. Germline V CDR1 and CDR2: LNHDA, SQIVND (reference sequence). The CDR3 runs to 15 residues. Points from the study as a whole: Baseline diversity was lower in partial responders and progressors than complete responders.

Stated time point: cycle 4 day 1 (C4D1), after 6 weeks of nivolumab. Relapse was seen in all patients after autologous stem cell transplantation, and brentuximab vedotin exposure was variable. It was by magnetic negative selection that CD8+ T cells were isolated from thawed PBMCs. Classifying best responses yielded complete response, partial response or progressive disease. Libraries were prepared by immunoSEQ multiplex PCR; TCRdb keeps only in-frame clonotypes and omits some of them. The sample holds more than 9,500 clones, about 88% seen once. On this clone itself: Its antigen is not known.

The source is a human donor with classical Hodgkin lymphoma. The donor label of this sample is uncertain. Sequences were derived from CD8+ T cells from blood, sampled before the fourth cycle of nivolumab. The J gene is TRBJ1-1, the V gene TRBV19; D not resolved. The CDR3 DNA reads as TGTGCCAGTAGTATGAACTCAGCGATGAACACTGAAGCTTTCTTT. Protein product: CASSMNSAMNTEAFF.